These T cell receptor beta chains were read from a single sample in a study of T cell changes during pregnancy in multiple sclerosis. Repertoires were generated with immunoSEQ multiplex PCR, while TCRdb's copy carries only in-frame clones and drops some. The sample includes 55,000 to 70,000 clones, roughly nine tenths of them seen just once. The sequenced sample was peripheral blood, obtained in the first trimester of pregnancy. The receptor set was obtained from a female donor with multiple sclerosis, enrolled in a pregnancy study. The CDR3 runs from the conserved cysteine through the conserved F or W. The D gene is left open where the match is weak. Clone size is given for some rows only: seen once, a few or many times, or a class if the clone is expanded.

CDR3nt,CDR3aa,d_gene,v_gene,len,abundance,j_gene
TGTGCCAGCAGCCGATTTTTAGCGGGAGGGGAGACCCAGTACTTC,CASSRFLAGGETQYF,TRBD2,TRBV11-2,15,-,TRBJ2-5
TGTGCCAGCAGCTTAATCGGGACAGGGGGCAATGAGCAGTTCTTC,CASSLIGTGGNEQFF,TRBD1,TRBV7-3,15,-,TRBJ2-1
TGTGCCAGCAGGACAGGGGCTGACGCGACCCAGTACTTC,CASRTGADATQYF,TRBD1,TRBV6-5,13,-,TRBJ2-5
TGTGCCAGCAGCTCCTACCGGGACTCAAGGGGCTACACCTTC,CASSSYRDSRGYTF,-,TRBV7-9,14,few,TRBJ1-2
TGCGCCAGCAGCCAAGTTGGGACACCCAATGGCTACACCTTC,CASSQVGTPNGYTF,-,TRBV4-1,14,-,TRBJ1-2
TGTGCCAGTAGACCCCGGGAGTACACTGAAGCTTTCTTT,CASRPREYTEAFF,-,TRBV19,13,-,TRBJ1-1
TGTGCCAGCAGCCACGGGGGGCAGGGGTACGAGCAGTACTTC,CASSHGGQGYEQYF,-,TRBV9,14,-,TRBJ2-7
TGTGCCAGCAGTTCCCGGACTAGCGGGAGGGCCTACGAGCAGTACTTC,CASSSRTSGRAYEQYF,TRBD2,TRBV6-5,16,-,TRBJ2-7
TGTGCCAGCACCGTTAGTGGAGGGTCAGAGACCCAGTACTTC,CASTVSGGSETQYF,-,TRBV7-9,14,-,TRBJ2-5
TGTGCCAGCAGCGGAGCGGATTATTCCTACAATGAGCAGTTCTTC,CASSGADYSYNEQFF,-,TRBV7-9,15,-,TRBJ2-1
TGTGCCTGGAGTGTACCCCGGTCCGCCCGGGACGAGCAGTACTTC,CAWSVPRSARDEQYF,-,TRBV30,15,-,TRBJ2-7
TGTGCCAGCAGCCCAGGGACAGGGAACGGAAACACCATATATTTT,CASSPGTGNGNTIYF,TRBD1,TRBV11-3,15,-,TRBJ1-3
TGTGCCAGCAGCCAAGATAGTGGAGGGACTGGGACAGATACGCAGTATTTT,CASSQDSGGTGTDTQYF,-,TRBV4-2,17,-,TRBJ2-3
TGTGCCAGCAGCTTAGGCACAGGGGGGATGAACGAGCAGTACTTC,CASSLGTGGMNEQYF,TRBD1,TRBV13,15,-,TRBJ2-7
TGCGCCAGCACCCCAATGGAGGGTCTGGGGCGGAACATTCAGTACTTC,CASTPMEGLGRNIQYF,-,TRBV4-1,16,-,TRBJ2-4
TGTGCCAGCAGCTTGGCGGGAGGGCCGTACAATGAGCAGTTCTTC,CASSLAGGPYNEQFF,TRBD2,TRBV7-2,15,-,TRBJ2-1
TGCAGCGTGCAGGGCGGGGGTTTGGGCTATGGCTACACCTTC,CSVQGGGLGYGYTF,-,TRBV29-1,14,-,TRBJ1-2
TGCGCCAGCAGCCAAGACGCAGGGGACGCTGCTGGGGCCAACGTCCTGACTTTC,CASSQDAGDAAGANVLTF,-,TRBV4-1,18,-,TRBJ2-6
TGTGCCAGCAGTGCTACGAGCGGGAAGGGCAATGAGCAGTTCTTC,CASSATSGKGNEQFF,TRBD2,TRBV11-2,15,-,TRBJ2-1
TGTGCCAGCAGCTTGGGGGGCTTGGTAGTAGACATTCAGTACTTC,CASSLGGLVVDIQYF,-,TRBV5-6,15,-,TRBJ2-4
TGCGCCAGCCGGGGACTAGCGGGAGCGATAGCAGATACGCAGTATTTT,CASRGLAGAIADTQYF,TRBD2,TRBV5-1,16,-,TRBJ2-3
TGTGCCAGCTCACCACCGGGGGGGAGGGACACTGAAGCTTTCTTT,CASSPPGGRDTEAFF,-,TRBV18,15,once,TRBJ1-1
TGTGCCAGCAGGGCCGGGACAGGGGACACCGGGGAGCTGTTTTTT,CASRAGTGDTGELFF,TRBD1,TRBV25-1,15,-,TRBJ2-2
TGCGCCAGCAGCCAAGATGCCGGGAGCTCTGGAAACACCATATATTTT,CASSQDAGSSGNTIYF,-,TRBV4-3,16,-,TRBJ1-3